This entry lists 31 T cell receptor beta chains sequenced from one sample in a study of CD4 T cells in relation to SARS-CoV-2 and coronaviruses. Unexposed donor CD4+ T cells date from about 2011-2018, before the COVID-19 pandemic. Isolation of CD4+ T cells took place after approximately eleven days in culture. The table came from immunoSEQ multiplex PCR; TCRdb's copy has only in-frame clones and leaves some out. Among 20,000 to 30,000 clones listed, 75% were seen once. Antigens for these TCRs are unknown. What was sequenced was CD4+ T cells from PBMCs, cultured in vitro. The receptors originated from a human donor in good health.

The chain combines TRBV28 with TRBJ1-2, with D maybe TRBD1 (5 bases). This CDR3 has 15 residues. CDR1 is MDHEN, CDR2 SYDVKM, per germline. V lost 5 bases to trimming and J lost 4 bases, with 17 bases between them. The CDR3: CASSIVGRGTYGYTF. The CDR3 DNA reads as TGTGCCAGCAGTATTGTGGGGCGGGGGACCTATGGCTACACCTTC.

The chain employs TRBV2 and TRBJ2-3; D call uncertain. V was cut by 6 bases and J by 6 bases, with 16 bases left in between. Germline values: CDR1 SNHLY, CDR2 FYNNEI. The CDR3 is 14 amino acids. CDR3 DNA sequence: TGTGCCAGCAGGCGAATATTTAGGGTGGATACGCAGTATTTT. It codes for CASRRIFRVDTQYF.

The gene calls are TRBV12-3 or TRBV12-4 and TRBJ1-1; possibly TRBD1 for D (5 bases). CDR3 length: 13 amino acids. V dropped 3 bases and J dropped 10 bases, with 15 bases sitting between them. In DNA, the CDR3 is TGTGCCAGCAGTTTGGAGGGGTTCTCTGGAGCTTTCTTT. Residues: CASSLEGFSGAFF.

The chain recombines TRBV6-1 with TRBJ1-5; D uncertain. Germline V gives CDR1 MNHNS, CDR2 SASEGT. The length of the CDR3 is 14 residues. The germline V and J ends were trimmed by 2 bases and 15 bases, with 20 bases remaining between them. The CDR3 sequence: CASSEILQVPIGHF. In nucleotides, the CDR3 is TGTGCCAGCAGTGAAATTTTGCAGGTTCCAATCGGGCATTTT.

Written as DNA, the CDR3 is TGTGCCAGCAGCCAAAGGGGTGGGGGGACATCCACCGGGGAGCTGTTTTTT. Translation gives CASSQRGGGTSTGELFF. This chain links TRBV4-2 with TRBJ2-2; D assignment may be TRBD1 or TRBD2 (6 bases each). Germline V CDR1 and CDR2: LGHNA, YNFKEQ. The CDR3 runs 17 residues. The V end was cut by 2 bases, the J end by 4 bases, with 17 bases between.

The chain joins TRBV6-6 to TRBJ1-3; no clear D. Germline V gene lookup returns CDR1 MNHNY and CDR2 SVGAGI (reference sequence). Trimming stripped 0 bases from V and 1 base from J, with 7 bases between. This CDR3 is built from 15 residues. The CDR3 loop is CASSYSGESGNTIYF. The CDR3 nucleotides are TGTGCCAGCAGTTACTCAGGTGAATCTGGAAACACCATATATTTT.

This clone was detected a few times. The rearrangement links TRBV7-9 to TRBJ1-2, with D hard to call. Germline CDR1 SEHNR, CDR2 FQNEAQ (reference sequence). The CDR3 is 13 residues long. Trimming pared 0 bases from V and 4 bases from J, leaving 6 bases between. The CDR3 sequence is CASSLAMIYGYTF. CDR3 DNA: TGTGCCAGCAGCTTAGCAATGATCTATGGCTACACCTTC. Full variable domain (outside the CDR3, taken from reference TRBV7-9 and TRBJ1-2): DTGVSQNPRHKITKRGQNVTFRCDPISEHNRLYWYRQTLGQGPEFLTYFQNEAQLEKSRLLSDRFSAERPKGSFSTLEIQRTEQGDSAMYLCASSLAMIYGYTFGSGTRLTVV.

This sequence joins TRBV13 and TRBJ2-1; TRBD2 matches 12 bases. The trim removed 3 bases at V and 4 bases at J, leaving 4 bases unmatched. Germline V lookup: CDR1 PRHDT, CDR2 FYEKMQ (reference sequence). The CDR3 covers 16 residues. In DNA form, the CDR3 reads TGTGCCAGCAGCTTCTCTAGCGGGGGGGTTTACAATGAGCAGTTCTTC. It is translated as CASSFSSGGVYNEQFF.

The chain carries TRBV15 and TRBJ2-1; no definite D call. The CDR3 length is 16 residues. Trimming pared 1 base from V and 5 bases from J, leaving 15 bases between. Germline assignment: CDR1 LNHNV and CDR2 YYDKDF (reference sequence). CDR3 amino acids: CATSRGQSRLHNEQFF. Here the CDR3 DNA reads TGTGCCACCAGCAGAGGACAAAGTAGACTCCACAATGAGCAGTTCTTC.

V and J are TRBV20-1 and TRBJ2-5, with unresolved D. Trimming pared 5 bases from V and 5 bases from J, leaving 6 bases between. Looked up from germline, CDR1 is DFQATT and CDR2 is SNEGSKA (reference sequence). The CDR3 runs to 10 residues. The DNA of the CDR3 is TGCAGTGCTCAAAGGGAGACCCAGTACTTC. Translating it yields CSAQRETQYF.

This clone was seen a single time. The chain combines TRBV7-2 with TRBJ1-4; D is unclear. Germline V CDR1 and CDR2: SGHTA, FQGNSA. This CDR3 has 14 residues. The V end lost 4 bases, the J end lost 4 bases, and 10 bases lay between the germline ends. DNA of the CDR3: TGTGCCAGCAGCTCCCCAGGTGATAATGAAAAACTGTTTTTT. Protein sequence: CASSSPGDNEKLFF.

Of note for this clone: In this CDR3 the conserved last residue, phenylalanine or tryptophan, is missing, so a read error is likely. The DNA is left out, because the CDR3 cannot be placed on it with certainty; the CDR3 is given as TCRdb lists it. The chain employs TRBV1 and TRBJ2-3; the tabulated D call, TRBD2, remains unverified against the DNA. TRBV1 is classified as a pseudogene. The length of the CDR3 is 13 amino acids, counting both ends. The chain's CDR3 is CTSSQGRRLAGSL.

The chain couples TRBV7-9 to TRBJ1-5; D may be TRBD1 (5 bases). The CDR3 sequence is 15 residues long. Germline V gene data show CDR1 as SEHNR and CDR2 as FQNEAQ (reference sequence). V was shortened by 5 bases and J by 0 bases, with 11 bases between the two germline ends. CDR3 protein: CASSPGAASNQPQHF. CDR3 bases: TGTGCCAGCAGCCCCGGGGCAGCTAGCAATCAGCCCCAGCATTTT.

V gene TRBV29-1 combines with J gene TRBJ1-1; D possibly corresponds to TRBD1 (6 bases). This CDR3 contains 13 residues. Trimming cost V 8 bases and J 1 base, with 14 bases left between them. Per the germline V gene, CDR1 is SQVTM and CDR2 is ANQGSEA. In DNA form, the CDR3 reads TGCAGCTACGGCCTAGGGGGGAACACTGAAGCTTTCTTT. Protein: CSYGLGGNTEAFF.

V gene TRBV4-3 combines with J gene TRBJ2-7; D is possibly TRBD2 (5 bases). Between the trimmed V and J ends, which lost 1 base and 7 bases, there was a span of 11 bases. Germline CDR1 LGHNA, CDR2 YSLEER. The CDR3 is made up of 13 amino acids. The CDR3 region has the DNA TGCGCCAGCAGCCAAGGGGAGAGACGGGAGCAGTACTTC. Translated: CASSQGERREQYF.

The chain uses TRBV19 and TRBJ2-4, with D possibly matching TRBD2 (6 bases). V was pared by 3 bases and J by 6 bases, with 12 bases between. The V gene's germline CDR1 is LNHDA and CDR2 SQIVND (reference sequence). This CDR3 contains 14 residues. The DNA of the CDR3 is TGTGCCAGTAGTATGCGGATGGGGGGAAACATTCAGTACTTC. Protein sequence: CASSMRMGGNIQYF.

This rearrangement joins TRBV9 to TRBJ2-1; perhaps TRBD2 as D (5 bases). This CDR3 comprises 15 residues. CDR1 is SGDLS, CDR2 YYNGEE, per germline. Trimming cost V 3 bases and J 4 bases, with 14 bases left between them. This CDR3 is CASSETVGAYNEQFF. The CDR3 DNA reads as TGTGCCAGCAGCGAGACTGTGGGAGCTTACAATGAGCAGTTCTTC.

This clone showed up just once. The chain combines TRBV7-2 with TRBJ2-5, with no clear D. This CDR3 region has 13 residues. The germline gives CDR1 SGHTA, CDR2 FQGNSA. V dropped 5 bases and J dropped 5 bases, with 12 bases sitting between them. The DNA of the CDR3 is TGTGCCAGCAGCCCCAAAGTAGGGGAGACCCAGTACTTC. It yields the protein CASSPKVGETQYF.

This clone was detected only once. The V call is TRBV5-1, the J call TRBJ2-7; 9 nucleotides match TRBD1. V trimming: 1 base; J trimming: 6 bases; junction bases outside the gene matches: 5. This CDR3 spans 14 amino acids. Germline CDR1 reads SGHRS; CDR2 reads YFSETQ. As DNA, the CDR3 is TGCGCCAGCAGCTTGCAGGGACAGGGCACCGAGCAGTACTTC. Translation: CASSLQGQGTEQYF. Together with reference TRBV5-1 and TRBJ2-7, the CDR3 gives the full variable domain: KAGVTQTPRYLIKTRGQQVTLSCSPISGHRSVSWYQQTPGQGLQFLFEYFSETQRNKGNFPGRFSGRQFSNSRSEMNVSTLELGDSALYLCASSLQGQGTEQYFGPGTRLTVT.

The rearrangement joins TRBV7-3 to TRBJ2-1; 8 nucleotides line up with TRBD1. The CDR3 length is 13 residues. The germline CDR1 and CDR2 sequences are SGHTA and FQGTGA. The V and J ends lost 8 bases and 7 bases, in that order; junction bases with no gene match: 7. CDR3 sequence reads: CASGGQDFNEQFF. CDR3 DNA: TGTGCCAGCGGGGGACAGGACTTTAATGAGCAGTTCTTC.

V is TRBV7-2 and J is TRBJ2-7, with 8 bases identical to TRBD2. Germline V gene lookup returns CDR1 SGHTA and CDR2 FQGNSA. The CDR3 extends over 15 amino acids. Losses at the gene ends were 1 base for V and 2 bases for J; bases not matched to a gene: 4. CDR3 coding DNA: TGTGCCAGCAGCTTAGTCGGGGGGGAAGCCTACGAGCAGTACTTC. As protein: CASSLVGGEAYEQYF. The whole variable domain, remainder taken from reference TRBV7-2 and TRBJ2-7, is GAGVSQSPSNKVTEKGKDVELRCDPISGHTALYWYRQSLGQGLEFLIYFQGNSAPDKSGLPSDRFSAERTGGSVSTLTIQRTQQEDSAVYLCASSLVGGEAYEQYFGPGTRLTVT.

The chain carries TRBV15 and TRBJ2-1; 8 bases map to TRBD2. Trimming removed 0 bases from V and 6 bases from J; junction bases left unmatched: 7. The CDR3 is made up of 16 amino acids. Looked up from germline, CDR1 is LNHNV and CDR2 is YYDKDF (reference sequence). The CDR3 DNA sequence: TGTGCCACCAGCAGAGAGTCAGCGGGAGTAGTCAATGAGCAGTTCTTC. Amino acids: CATSRESAGVVNEQFF.

This chain joins TRBV7-8 and TRBJ2-7; the match to TRBD2 covers 7 bases. The CDR3 spans 15 residues. The V gene's germline CDR1 is SGHVS and CDR2 FQNEAQ. V was clipped by 1 base and J by 3 bases; unmatched bases: 6. The CDR3 DNA reads as TGTGCCAGCAGCTTAGTGGCTAGCGGAAACTACGAGCAGTACTTC. The encoded protein is CASSLVASGNYEQYF.

The table lists this clone with a count of one. The chain has TRBV7-9 and TRBJ2-7; 11 bases map to TRBD1. V shed 3 bases, J shed 7 bases, and the junction held 8 bases outside the gene matches. CDR1 SEHNR and CDR2 FQNEAQ come from the germline V gene (reference sequence). This CDR3 is 15 amino acids long. The CDR3 sequence is CASSLRTGGAGEQYF. As DNA, the CDR3 is TGTGCCAGCAGCTTGAGGACAGGGGGCGCGGGGGAGCAGTACTTC.

The rearrangement links TRBV7-2 to TRBJ1-2; no reliable D call. Trimming stripped 5 bases from V and 5 bases from J, with 15 bases between. The V gene's germline CDR1 is SGHTA and CDR2 FQGNSA. The CDR3 runs 14 residues. The CDR3 nucleotides read TGTGCCAGCAGCACCCGGACGGACCCTTATGGCTACACCTTC. Protein: CASSTRTDPYGYTF. The whole variable domain, filled in from reference TRBV7-2 and TRBJ1-2, reads GAGVSQSPSNKVTEKGKDVELRCDPISGHTALYWYRQSLGQGLEFLIYFQGNSAPDKSGLPSDRFSAERTGGSVSTLTIQRTQQEDSAVYLCASSTRTDPYGYTFGSGTRLTVV.

The V gene is TRBV9, the J gene TRBJ2-5; 7 bases fit TRBD1. Germline lookup yields CDR1 SGDLS and CDR2 YYNGEE. The CDR3 has 15 amino acids. V lost 2 bases, J lost 2 bases, and 6 bases stayed unmatched. CDR3 DNA sequence: TGTGCCAGCAGCGTCGGGACAGCCCCACAAGAGACCCAGTACTTC. The encoded protein is CASSVGTAPQETQYF.

The J gene is TRBJ2-2, the V gene TRBV6-5; the D is unclear. Germline values: CDR1 MNHEY, CDR2 SVGAGI. This CDR3 is built from 15 residues. Trimming took 10 bases from V and 3 from J, leaving 18 bases between them. The CDR3 DNA reads TGTGCCACCACTCCCCTGGGCAGTCACACCGGGGAGCTGTTTTTT. As protein: CATTPLGSHTGELFF.

This sequence joins TRBV7-9 and TRBJ1-1; D not resolved. V was pared by 5 bases and J by 1 base, with 8 bases between. Germline V lookup: CDR1 SEHNR, CDR2 FQNEAQ (reference sequence). This CDR3 contains 13 residues. The CDR3: CASSKEENTEAFF. The DNA for the CDR3 is TGTGCCAGCAGCAAAGAAGAGAACACTGAAGCTTTCTTT.

The rearrangement uses TRBV19 and TRBJ1-5; no clear D. CDR1 is LNHDA and CDR2 is SQIVND in the germline V gene (reference sequence). This CDR3 spans 12 amino acids. Between the trimmed V and J ends, which lost 3 bases and 3 bases, there was a span of 3 bases. CDR3 loop: CASSMSNQPQHF. For the CDR3, the DNA is TGTGCCAGTAGTATGTCCAATCAGCCCCAGCATTTT.

This clone was detected only a few times. The chain employs TRBV7-2 and TRBJ2-5; 8 bases fit TRBD2. Germline V gives CDR1 SGHTA, CDR2 FQGNSA. The CDR3 spans 16 residues. J gave up 5 bases and V 5 bases, and 13 bases lay outside the gene matches. The CDR3 loop is CASSTSGVAGWETQYF. The CDR3, as DNA: TGTGCCAGCAGCACTAGTGGGGTAGCGGGGTGGGAGACCCAGTACTTC.

The count of this clone is one. The rearrangement links TRBV5-1 to TRBJ2-5; TRBD1 might be the D (6 bases). The CDR3 covers 16 residues. CDR1 SGHRS and CDR2 YFSETQ come from the germline V gene. Trimming left V 3 bases short and J 2 bases short, with 17 bases between. The CDR3 sequence is CASSSGLWTAQETQYF. CDR3 nucleotides: TGCGCCAGCAGCTCGGGCCTCTGGACAGCGCAAGAGACCCAGTACTTC. Filled out from reference TRBV5-1 and TRBJ2-5, the complete variable domain reads KAGVTQTPRYLIKTRGQQVTLSCSPISGHRSVSWYQQTPGQGLQFLFEYFSETQRNKGNFPGRFSGRQFSNSRSEMNVSTLELGDSALYLCASSSGLWTAQETQYFGPGTRLLVL.